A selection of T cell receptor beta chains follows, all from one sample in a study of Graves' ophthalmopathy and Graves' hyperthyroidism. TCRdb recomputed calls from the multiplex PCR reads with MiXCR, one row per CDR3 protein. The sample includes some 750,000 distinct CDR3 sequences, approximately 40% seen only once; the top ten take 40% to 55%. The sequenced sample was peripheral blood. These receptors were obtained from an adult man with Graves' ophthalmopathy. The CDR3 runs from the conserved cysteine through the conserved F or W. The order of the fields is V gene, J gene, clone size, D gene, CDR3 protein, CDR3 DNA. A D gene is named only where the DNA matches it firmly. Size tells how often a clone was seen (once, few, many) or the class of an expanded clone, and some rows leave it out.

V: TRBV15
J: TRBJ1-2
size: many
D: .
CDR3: CATSRDVFYGYTF
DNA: TGTGCCACCAGCAGAGATGTTTTCTATGGCTACACCTTC

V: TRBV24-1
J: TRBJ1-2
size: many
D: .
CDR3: CATSDQGANYGYTF
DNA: TGTGCCACCAGTGATCAAGGCGCTAACTATGGCTACACCTTC

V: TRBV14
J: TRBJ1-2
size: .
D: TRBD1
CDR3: CASTQGTGVNYGYTF
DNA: TGTGCCAGCACCCAAGGGACAGGGGTTAACTATGGCTACACCTTC

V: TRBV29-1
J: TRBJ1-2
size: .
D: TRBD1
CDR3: CSSSPGQIYGYTF
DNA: TGCAGCTCGAGTCCGGGACAGATCTATGGCTACACCTTC

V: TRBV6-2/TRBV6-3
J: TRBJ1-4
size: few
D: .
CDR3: CASSYAEKLFF
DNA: TGTGCCAGCAGTTACGCCGAAAAACTGTTTTTT

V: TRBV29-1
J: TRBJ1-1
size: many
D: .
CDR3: CSVGVDRVNTEAFF
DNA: TGCAGCGTTGGGGTGGACAGAGTTAACACTGAAGCTTTCTTT

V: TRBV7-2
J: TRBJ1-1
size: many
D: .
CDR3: CASSLALRTEAFF
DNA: TGTGCCAGCAGCTTAGCGCTACGGACTGAAGCTTTCTTT

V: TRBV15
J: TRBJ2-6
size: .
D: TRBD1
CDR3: CASRDRGGANVLTF
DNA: TGTGCCAGCAGGGACAGGGGTGGGGCCAACGTCCTGACTTTC

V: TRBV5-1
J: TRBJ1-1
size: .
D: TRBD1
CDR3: CASSQVLSGTANTEAFF
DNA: TGTGCCAGCAGCCAAGTGCTTTCCGGGACAGCGAACACTGAAGCTTTCTTT

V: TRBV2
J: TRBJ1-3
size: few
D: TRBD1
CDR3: CASSSGTGGSGNTIYF
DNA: TGTGCCAGCAGCTCCGGGACAGGGGGCTCGGGAAACACCATATATTTT

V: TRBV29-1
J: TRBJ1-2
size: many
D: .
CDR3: CSVAPDGPLYGYTF
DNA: TGCAGCGTTGCCCCGGACGGCCCCCTCTATGGCTACACCTTC

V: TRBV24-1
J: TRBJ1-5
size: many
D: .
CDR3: CATGPGAGQPQHF
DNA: TGTGCCACCGGACCGGGGGCCGGACAGCCCCAGCATTTT

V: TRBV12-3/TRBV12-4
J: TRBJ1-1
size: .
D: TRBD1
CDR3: CASSLNRGSTEAFF
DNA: TGTGCCAGCAGTTTGAACAGGGGGAGCACTGAAGCTTTCTTT

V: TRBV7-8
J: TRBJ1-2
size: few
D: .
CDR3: CASSGGLARYGYTF
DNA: TGTGCCAGCAGCGGGGGACTTGCCCGATATGGCTACACCTTC

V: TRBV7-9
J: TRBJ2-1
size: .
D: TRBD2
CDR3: CASSSGTSVYEQFF
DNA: TGTGCCAGCAGCAGCGGGACTAGCGTGTATGAGCAGTTCTTC

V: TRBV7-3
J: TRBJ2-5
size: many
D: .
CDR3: CASSLNRAETQYF
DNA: TGTGCCAGCAGCTTGAACCGTGCGGAGACCCAGTACTTC

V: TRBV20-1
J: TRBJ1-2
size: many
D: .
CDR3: CSARDNVQVDGYTF
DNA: TGCAGTGCTAGAGATAATGTACAGGTCGATGGCTACACCTTC

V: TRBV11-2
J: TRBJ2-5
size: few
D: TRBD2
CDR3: CASSLIATSGMMRETQYF
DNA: TGTGCCAGCAGCTTAATAGCGACTAGCGGGATGATGAGGGAGACCCAGTACTTC

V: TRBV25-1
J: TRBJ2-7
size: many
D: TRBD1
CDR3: CASSDRDRSYEQYF
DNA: TGTGCCAGCAGTGACCGGGACAGATCCTACGAGCAGTACTTC

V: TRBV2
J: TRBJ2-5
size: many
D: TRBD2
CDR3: CATGLAGGEETQYF
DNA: TGTGCCACCGGACTAGCGGGAGGCGAAGAGACCCAGTACTTC

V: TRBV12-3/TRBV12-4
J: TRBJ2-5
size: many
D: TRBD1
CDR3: CASSSDRAETQYF
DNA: TGTGCCAGCAGTTCCGACAGGGCGGAGACCCAGTACTTC

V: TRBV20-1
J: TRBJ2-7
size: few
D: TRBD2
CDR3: CSARGPWREGRSYEQYF
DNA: TGCAGTGCTAGAGGACCTTGGCGGGAGGGCCGCTCCTACGAGCAGTACTTC

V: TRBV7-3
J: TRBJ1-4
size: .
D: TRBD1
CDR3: CASSPVDRDKLFF
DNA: TGTGCCAGCAGCCCAGTGGACAGGGACAAACTGTTTTTT

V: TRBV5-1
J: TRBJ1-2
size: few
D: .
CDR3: CASSLGTVTAMGYTF
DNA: TGCGCCAGCAGCTTAGGGACGGTGACCGCTATGGGCTACACCTTC

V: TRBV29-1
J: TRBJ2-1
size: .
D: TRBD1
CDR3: CSVEDGDRDNEQFF
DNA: TGCAGCGTTGAAGATGGGGACAGGGACAATGAGCAGTTCTTC

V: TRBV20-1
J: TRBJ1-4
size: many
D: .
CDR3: CSASPHEKLFF
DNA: TGCAGTGCTAGCCCGCATGAAAAACTGTTTTTT

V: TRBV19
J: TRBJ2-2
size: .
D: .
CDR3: CASNPDWDYTGELFF
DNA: TGTGCCAGTAACCCAGACTGGGACTACACCGGGGAGCTGTTTTTT

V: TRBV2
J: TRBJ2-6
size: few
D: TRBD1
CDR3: CASSADRGFGSGANVLTF
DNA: TGTGCCAGCAGCGCAGACAGGGGGTTTGGTTCTGGGGCCAACGTCCTGACTTTC

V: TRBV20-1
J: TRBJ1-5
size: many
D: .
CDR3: CSARSAGNQPQHF
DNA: TGCAGTGCTAGATCCGCGGGTAATCAGCCCCAGCATTTT

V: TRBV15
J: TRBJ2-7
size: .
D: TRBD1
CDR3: CATSREGQGGEQYF
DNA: TGTGCCACCAGCAGAGAGGGACAGGGGGGAGAGCAGTACTTC

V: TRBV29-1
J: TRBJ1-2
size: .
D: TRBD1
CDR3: CSVGGQDLYGYTF
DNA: TGCAGCGTTGGGGGACAGGACCTTTATGGCTACACCTTC

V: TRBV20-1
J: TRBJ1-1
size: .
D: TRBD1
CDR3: CSARVFGTGIMDTEAFF
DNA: TGCAGTGCTAGAGTCTTCGGGACAGGGATTATGGACACTGAAGCTTTCTTT

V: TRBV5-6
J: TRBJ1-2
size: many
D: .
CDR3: CASSETGTANYGYTF
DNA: TGTGCCAGCAGCGAGACCGGGACGGCGAACTATGGCTACACCTTC

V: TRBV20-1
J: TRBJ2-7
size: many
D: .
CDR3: CSAGNYEQYF
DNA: TGCAGCGCCGGCAACTACGAGCAGTACTTC

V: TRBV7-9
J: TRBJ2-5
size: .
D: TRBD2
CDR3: CASSPGLAGGVGETQYF
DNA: TGCGCCAGCAGCCCGGGACTAGCGGGAGGTGTTGGGGAGACCCAGTACTTC

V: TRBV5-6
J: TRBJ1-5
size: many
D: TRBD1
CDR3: CASSSEGQAPHF
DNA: TGTGCCAGCAGCTCAGAGGGACAGGCTCCGCATTTT

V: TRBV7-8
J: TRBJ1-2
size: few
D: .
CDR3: CASSPDRIRGYGYTF
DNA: TGTGCCAGCAGCCCAGACAGAATCAGAGGCTATGGCTACACCTTC

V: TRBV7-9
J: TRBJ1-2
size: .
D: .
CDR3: CASSSQGIGYGYTF
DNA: TGTGCCAGCAGCTCCCAGGGAATAGGCTATGGCTACACCTTC

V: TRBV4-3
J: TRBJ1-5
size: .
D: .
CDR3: CASSQILVGQPQHF
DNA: TGCGCCAGCAGCCAGATCTTGGTGGGACAGCCCCAGCATTTT

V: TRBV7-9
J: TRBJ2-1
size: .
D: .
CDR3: CASSFGPANEQFF
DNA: TGTGCCAGCAGTTTCGGGCCGGCCAATGAGCAGTTCTTC